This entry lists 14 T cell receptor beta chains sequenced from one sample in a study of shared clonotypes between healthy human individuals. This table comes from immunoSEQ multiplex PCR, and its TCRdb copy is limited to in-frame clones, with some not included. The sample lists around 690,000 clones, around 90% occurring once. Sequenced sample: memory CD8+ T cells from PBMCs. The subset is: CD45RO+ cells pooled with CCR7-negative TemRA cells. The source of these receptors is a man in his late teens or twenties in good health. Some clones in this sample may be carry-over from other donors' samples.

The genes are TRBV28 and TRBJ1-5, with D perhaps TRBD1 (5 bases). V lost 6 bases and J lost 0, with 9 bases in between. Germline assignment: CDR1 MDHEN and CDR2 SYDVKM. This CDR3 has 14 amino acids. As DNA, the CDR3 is TGTGCCAGCAGCTTCGACAGTAGCAATCAGCCCCAGCATTTT. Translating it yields CASSFDSSNQPQHF.

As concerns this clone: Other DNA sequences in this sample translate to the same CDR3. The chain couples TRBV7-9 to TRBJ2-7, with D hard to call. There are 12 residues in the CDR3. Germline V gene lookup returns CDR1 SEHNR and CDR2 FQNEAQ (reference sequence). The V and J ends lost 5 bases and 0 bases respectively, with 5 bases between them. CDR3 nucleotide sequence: TGTGCCAGCAGCCGCAGCTCCTACGAGCAGTACTTC. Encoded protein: CASSRSSYEQYF. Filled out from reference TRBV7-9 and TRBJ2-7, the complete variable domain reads DTGVSQNPRHKITKRGQNVTFRCDPISEHNRLYWYRQTLGQGPEFLTYFQNEAQLEKSRLLSDRFSAERPKGSFSTLEIQRTEQGDSAMYLCASSRSSYEQYFGPGTRLTVT.

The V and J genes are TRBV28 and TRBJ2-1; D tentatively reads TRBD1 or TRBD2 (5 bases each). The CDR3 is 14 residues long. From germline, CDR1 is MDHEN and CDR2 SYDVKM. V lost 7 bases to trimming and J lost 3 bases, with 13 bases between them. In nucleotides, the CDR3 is TGTGCCAGCACCGGGACCTTCGTCTACAATGAGCAGTTCTTC. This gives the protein CASTGTFVYNEQFF.

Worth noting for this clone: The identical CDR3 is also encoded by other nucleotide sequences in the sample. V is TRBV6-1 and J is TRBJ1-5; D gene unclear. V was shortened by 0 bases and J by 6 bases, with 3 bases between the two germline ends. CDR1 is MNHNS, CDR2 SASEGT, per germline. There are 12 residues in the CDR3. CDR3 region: CASSEAAQPQHF. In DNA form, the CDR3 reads TGTGCCAGCAGTGAAGCGGCTCAGCCCCAGCATTTT.

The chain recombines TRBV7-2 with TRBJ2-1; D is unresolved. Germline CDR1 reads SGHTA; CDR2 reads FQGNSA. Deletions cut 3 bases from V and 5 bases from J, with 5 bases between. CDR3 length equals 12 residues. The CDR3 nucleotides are TGTGCCAGCAGCTTGTTGGACAATGAGCAGTTCTTC. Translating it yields CASSLLDNEQFF.

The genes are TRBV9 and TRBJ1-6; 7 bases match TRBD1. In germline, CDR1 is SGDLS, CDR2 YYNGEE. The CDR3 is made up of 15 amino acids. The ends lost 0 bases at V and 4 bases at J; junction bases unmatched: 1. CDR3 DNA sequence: TGTGCCAGCAGCGTAGCGGGACAGTATAATTCACCCCTCCACTTT. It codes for CASSVAGQYNSPLHF.

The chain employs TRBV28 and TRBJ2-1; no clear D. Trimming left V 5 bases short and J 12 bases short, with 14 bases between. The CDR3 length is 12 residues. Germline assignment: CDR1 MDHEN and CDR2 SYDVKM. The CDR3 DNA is TGTGCCAGCAGTGGTCAGAACCCGTGGCAGTTCTTC. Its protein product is CASSGQNPWQFF.

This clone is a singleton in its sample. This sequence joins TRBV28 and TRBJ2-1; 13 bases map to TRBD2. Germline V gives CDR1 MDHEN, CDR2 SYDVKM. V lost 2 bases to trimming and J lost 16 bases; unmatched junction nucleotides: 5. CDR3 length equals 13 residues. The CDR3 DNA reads TGTGCCAGCAGTTTAGGACTAGCGGGGGCGTATTTCTTC. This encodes CASSLGLAGAYFF.

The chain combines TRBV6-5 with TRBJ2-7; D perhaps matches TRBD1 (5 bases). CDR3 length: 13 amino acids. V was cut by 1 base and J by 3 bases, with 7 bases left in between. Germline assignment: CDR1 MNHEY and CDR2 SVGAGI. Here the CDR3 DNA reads TGTGCCAGCAGTTACTATACAGGCTACGAGCAGTACTTC. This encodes CASSYYTGYEQYF.

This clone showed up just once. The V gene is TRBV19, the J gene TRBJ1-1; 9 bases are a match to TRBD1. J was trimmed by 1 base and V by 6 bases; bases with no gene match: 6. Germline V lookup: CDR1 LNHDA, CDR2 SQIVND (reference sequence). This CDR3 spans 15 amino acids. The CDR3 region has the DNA TGTGCCAGTAGCGGAACGACAGGGGGGAACACTGAAGCTTTCTTT. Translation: CASSGTTGGNTEAFF.

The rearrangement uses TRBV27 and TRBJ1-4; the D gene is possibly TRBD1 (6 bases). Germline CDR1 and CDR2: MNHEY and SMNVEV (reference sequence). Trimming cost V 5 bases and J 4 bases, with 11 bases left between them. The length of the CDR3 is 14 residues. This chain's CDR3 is CASSPRTDNEKLFF. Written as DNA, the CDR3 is TGTGCCAGCAGTCCCCGGACAGATAATGAAAAACTGTTTTTT.

For the CDR3, the DNA is TGTGCCAGCAGTTCCCCTCCTGGGACGGGCTCCTACAATGAGCAGTTCTTC. It translates to CASSSPPGTGSYNEQFF. V is TRBV27 and J is TRBJ2-1; D assignment may be TRBD1 or TRBD2 (5 bases each). The germline gives CDR1 MNHEY, CDR2 SMNVEV (reference sequence). Trimming took 4 bases from V and 0 from J, leaving 16 bases between them. This CDR3 spans 17 amino acids.

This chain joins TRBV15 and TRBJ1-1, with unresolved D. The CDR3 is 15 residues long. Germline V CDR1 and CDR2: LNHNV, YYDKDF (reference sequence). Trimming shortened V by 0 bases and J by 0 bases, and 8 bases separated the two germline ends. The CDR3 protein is CATSRDLPMNTEAFF. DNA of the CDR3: TGTGCCACCAGCAGAGATTTACCCATGAACACTGAAGCTTTCTTT.

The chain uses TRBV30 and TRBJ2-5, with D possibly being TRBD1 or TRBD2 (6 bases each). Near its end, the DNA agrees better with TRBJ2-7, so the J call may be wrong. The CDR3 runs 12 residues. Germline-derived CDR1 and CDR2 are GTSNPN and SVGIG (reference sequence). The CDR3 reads CAYLFGGPEQYF. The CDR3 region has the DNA TGTGCCTATTTATTCGGGGGCCCCGAGCAGTACTTC.